Below, 21 T cell receptor beta chains from the same sample are listed, as sequenced in a study of blood T cell repertoires in COVID-19 (TCRdb year 2020). The library was generated by the immunoSEQ multiplex PCR assay. TCRdb retrieved this table from immuneACCESS and kept in-frame rearrangements only. Not all clones are present; in checked studies, unresolved V genes account for under half, and no reason is known for the remainder. The sample table shows over 60,000 clones, and approximately 90% are seen once. The top ten clonotypes cover about 2.7% of the sample. What was sequenced was peripheral blood. The receptors were gathered from a man aged 70-80 years with active or convalescent COVID-19.

The sample holds one count of this clone. The chain has TRBV19 and TRBJ2-3; a possible D gene is TRBD2 (6 bases). Per germline, CDR1 LNHDA and CDR2 SQIVND (reference sequence). V lost 1 base, J lost 10 bases, and 15 bases lay in between. This CDR3 region has 14 residues. CDR3 sequence reads: CASSIGATGGAQYF. CDR3 sequence (DNA): TGTGCCAGTAGTATAGGGGCGACCGGAGGGGCGCAGTATTTT.

In its sample, this clone was seen once. The chain combines TRBV11-2 with TRBJ2-3; 8 bases fit TRBD2. With V trimmed by 5 bases and J by 2 bases, 9 bases remained unmatched. CDR3 size: 16 residues. CDR1 is SGHAT, CDR2 FQNNGV, per germline. CDR3: CASSRTLAGITDTQYF. For the CDR3, the DNA is TGTGCCAGCAGCCGTACCTTAGCGGGGATCACAGATACGCAGTATTTT.

The chain uses TRBV4-1 and TRBJ1-5; no firm D call. Germline V gives CDR1 MGHRA, CDR2 YSYEKL. V lost 2 bases, J lost 1 base, and 9 bases lay in between. The CDR3 sequence is 15 residues long. In DNA form, the CDR3 reads TGCGCCAGCAGCCAAATGTGGGCGAGCAATCAGCCCCAGCATTTT. Translation: CASSQMWASNQPQHF.

This sequence joins TRBV28 and TRBJ1-1, with 7 bases identical to TRBD1. CDR1 is MDHEN, CDR2 SYDVKM, per germline. The CDR3 is 14 amino acids. J gave up 4 bases and V 5 bases, and 7 bases lay outside the gene matches. In DNA, the CDR3 is TGTGCCAGCAGTCGATACAGGGGCCCCACTGAAGCTTTCTTT. Its translation is CASSRYRGPTEAFF.

The chain carries TRBV28 and TRBJ2-6; 9 nucleotides line up with TRBD1. CDR1 is MDHEN and CDR2 is SYDVKM in the germline V gene. This CDR3 comprises 19 residues. V was clipped by 7 bases and J by 2 bases; unmatched bases: 15. Written as DNA, the CDR3 is TGTGCCAGCAACCGCCTAACCTGGGGACAGGGTCCTGGGGCCAACGTCCTGACTTTC. Translating it yields CASNRLTWGQGPGANVLTF.

The CDR3 sequence is CASSLEAGLAGELFF. The CDR3, as DNA: TGCGCCAGCAGCTTGGAAGCAGGGTTGGCCGGGGAGCTGTTTTTT. The rearrangement links TRBV5-1 to TRBJ2-2, with D tentatively TRBD1 (5 bases). Trimming took off 0 bases at V and 6 bases at J, with 12 bases between the two ends. CDR3 length: 15 amino acids. Germline lookup yields CDR1 SGHRS and CDR2 YFSETQ. Full variable domain (missing parts from reference TRBV5-1 and TRBJ2-2): KAGVTQTPRYLIKTRGQQVTLSCSPISGHRSVSWYQQTPGQGLQFLFEYFSETQRNKGNFPGRFSGRQFSNSRSEMNVSTLELGDSALYLCASSLEAGLAGELFFGEGSRLTVL.

This rearrangement joins TRBV7-8 to TRBJ1-2, with TRBD1 as a possible D gene (6 bases). The CDR3 consists of 14 residues. Deletions cut 0 bases from V and 4 bases from J, with 9 bases between. From germline, CDR1 is SGHVS and CDR2 FQNEAQ. The CDR3 DNA follows: TGTGCCAGCAGCTTAGCGCTACAGGGCTATGGCTACACCTTC. It codes for CASSLALQGYGYTF.

The chain carries TRBV28 and TRBJ1-5; D is undetermined. The germline CDR1 and CDR2 sequences are MDHEN and SYDVKM. The CDR3 length is 12 residues. V shed 7 bases and J shed 0 bases, with 4 bases lying between them. CDR3 DNA sequence: TGTGCCAGCACCTATAGCAATCAGCCCCAGCATTTT. It yields the protein CASTYSNQPQHF.

The chain employs TRBV15 and TRBJ2-5; 8 nucleotides match TRBD2. Germline CDR1 and CDR2: LNHNV and YYDKDF (reference sequence). Losses at the gene ends were 1 base for V and 5 bases for J; bases not matched to a gene: 0. The CDR3 sequence is 13 residues long. The DNA for the CDR3 is TGTGCCACCAGCAGAGGACTAGCGGAGACCCAGTACTTC. Encoded protein: CATSRGLAETQYF.

The V and J genes are TRBV6-5 and TRBJ1-4; D is perhaps TRBD1 (6 bases). In germline, CDR1 is MNHEY, CDR2 SVGAGI. There are 15 residues in the CDR3. V shed 4 bases and J shed 5 bases, with 14 bases lying between them. For the CDR3, the DNA is TGTGCCAGCAGTTCCCCGGGTAGGGGGAATGAAAAACTGTTTTTT. Translating it yields CASSSPGRGNEKLFF.

The chain links TRBV27 to TRBJ1-1; D possibly corresponds to TRBD1 (6 bases). The length of the CDR3 is 13 residues. V lost 5 bases to trimming and J lost 8 bases, with 15 bases between them. Germline CDR1 and CDR2: MNHEY and SMNVEV (reference sequence). The CDR3 DNA reads as TGTGCCAGCAGTCTCAACAGGGTCCAGGAAGCTTTCTTT. Protein product: CASSLNRVQEAFF.

This chain connects TRBV5-4 to TRBJ2-3, with D possibly matching TRBD2 (6 bases). Germline V CDR1 and CDR2: SGHNT, YYREEE (reference sequence). The CDR3 covers 16 residues. V lost 4 bases and J 1 base, leaving 16 bases between the germline ends. The CDR3 here is CASSPRLSGGTDTQYF. The CDR3 DNA sequence: TGTGCCAGCAGCCCCCGTTTGTCGGGGGGCACAGATACGCAGTATTTT.

The V gene is TRBV5-4, the J gene TRBJ2-1; D is ambiguous. V lost 1 base to trimming and J lost 1 base, with 9 bases between them. This CDR3 is built from 15 residues. Germline assignment: CDR1 SGHNT and CDR2 YYREEE (reference sequence). In DNA form, the CDR3 reads TGTGCCAGCAGCTTGAGTACTGGTTCCTACAATGAGCAGTTCTTC. Translation: CASSLSTGSYNEQFF. The full variable domain, in which reference TRBV5-4 and TRBJ2-1 provide the parts outside the CDR3, is ETGVTQSPTHLIKTRGQQVTLRCSSQSGHNTVSWYQQALGQGPQFIFQYYREEENGRGNFPPRFSGLQFPNYSSELNVNALELDDSALYLCASSLSTGSYNEQFFGPGTRLTVL.

A few counts support this clone. V gene TRBV11-2 combines with J gene TRBJ2-2; TRBD2 matches 7 bases. V lost 6 bases and J lost 4; bases outside the gene matches: 8. Per the germline V gene, CDR1 is SGHAT and CDR2 is FQNNGV. The CDR3 consists of 15 residues. In nucleotides, the CDR3 is TGTGCCAGCAGGGGACTACTCCATTTCACCGGGGAGCTGTTTTTT. This translates into CASRGLLHFTGELFF.

The rearrangement uses TRBV6-5 and TRBJ2-7; D might be TRBD1 (6 bases). Deletions cut 4 bases from V and 1 base from J, with 8 bases between. Germline V gives CDR1 MNHEY, CDR2 SVGAGI. CDR3 length: 13 residues. As DNA, the CDR3 is TGTGCCAGCAGTTCCACAGGGTCCTACGAGCAGTACTTC. It codes for CASSSTGSYEQYF.

The chain joins TRBV3-1 (or the pseudogene TRBV3-2) to TRBJ2-3, with 7 bases identical to TRBD1. Germline V gives CDR1 LGHDT, CDR2 YNNKEL (reference sequence). CDR3 size: 16 residues. The V and J ends lost 3 bases and 2 bases, in that order; junction bases with no gene match: 8. The chain's CDR3 is CASSQHRDRYTDTQYF. The CDR3 DNA reads TGTGCCAGCAGCCAGCACCGGGACAGATACACAGATACGCAGTATTTT.

V is TRBV6-1 and J is TRBJ1-5; D gene ambiguous. The length of the CDR3 is 13 residues. V was cut by 2 bases and J by 4 bases, with 6 bases left in between. Germline V CDR1 and CDR2: MNHNS, SASEGT. In nucleotides, the CDR3 is TGTGCCAGCAGTGAACAGTCAAATCAGCCCCAGCATTTT. Protein: CASSEQSNQPQHF.

This chain connects TRBV19 to TRBJ1-4; the match to TRBD1 covers 8 bases. Germline CDR1 is LNHDA and CDR2 is SQIVND (reference sequence). V was clipped by 3 bases and J by 10 bases; unmatched bases: 7. This CDR3 is built from 14 residues. The CDR3 sequence is CASSMTGAQGKLFF. In DNA, the CDR3 is TGTGCCAGTAGTATGACAGGGGCCCAAGGAAAACTGTTTTTT.

The rearrangement joins TRBV6-5 to TRBJ2-1; TRBD1 matches 9 bases. With V trimmed by 6 bases and J by 6 bases, 9 bases remained unmatched. The length of the CDR3 is 15 residues. The germline CDR1 and CDR2 sequences are MNHEY and SVGAGI. The chain's CDR3 is CASRSDRGAGNEQFF. The CDR3 bases are TGTGCCAGCAGATCAGACAGGGGGGCTGGCAATGAGCAGTTCTTC.

This rearrangement joins TRBV11-2 to TRBJ1-2; maybe TRBD1 (6 bases). CDR3 size: 14 residues. Deletions cut 5 bases from V and 5 bases from J, with 15 bases between. The germline V gene has CDR1 SGHAT and CDR2 FQNNGV. CDR3 residues: CASSGRGRAYGYTF. The DNA of the CDR3 is TGTGCCAGCAGCGGAAGGGGGAGGGCGTATGGCTACACCTTC.

The chain couples TRBV5-5 to TRBJ2-3; TRBD2 agrees at 11 bases. Germline values: CDR1 SGHKS, CDR2 YYEKEE (reference sequence). Trimming took 4 bases from V and 3 from J; bases not matched to a gene: 4. The CDR3 is 15 amino acids. CDR3 residues: CASSQTSGGTDTQYF. The CDR3 nucleotides are TGTGCCAGCAGCCAAACTAGCGGGGGTACAGATACGCAGTATTTT.